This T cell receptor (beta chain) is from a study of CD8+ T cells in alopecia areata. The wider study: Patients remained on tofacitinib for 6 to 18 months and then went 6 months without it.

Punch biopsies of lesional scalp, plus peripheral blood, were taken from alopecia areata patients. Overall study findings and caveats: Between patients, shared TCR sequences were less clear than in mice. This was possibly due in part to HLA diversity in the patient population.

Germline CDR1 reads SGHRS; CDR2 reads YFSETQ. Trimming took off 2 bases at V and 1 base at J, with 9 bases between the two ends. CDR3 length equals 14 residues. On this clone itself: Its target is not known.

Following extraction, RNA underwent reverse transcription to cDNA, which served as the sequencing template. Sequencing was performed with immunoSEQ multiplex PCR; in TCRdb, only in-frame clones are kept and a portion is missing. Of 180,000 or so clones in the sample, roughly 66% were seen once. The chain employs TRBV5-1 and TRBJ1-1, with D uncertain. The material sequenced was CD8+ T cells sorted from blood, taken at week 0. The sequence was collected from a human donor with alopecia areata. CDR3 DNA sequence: TGCGCCAGCAGCTTTGTTCCAGCGAACACTGAAGCTTTCTTT. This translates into CASSFVPANTEAFF.